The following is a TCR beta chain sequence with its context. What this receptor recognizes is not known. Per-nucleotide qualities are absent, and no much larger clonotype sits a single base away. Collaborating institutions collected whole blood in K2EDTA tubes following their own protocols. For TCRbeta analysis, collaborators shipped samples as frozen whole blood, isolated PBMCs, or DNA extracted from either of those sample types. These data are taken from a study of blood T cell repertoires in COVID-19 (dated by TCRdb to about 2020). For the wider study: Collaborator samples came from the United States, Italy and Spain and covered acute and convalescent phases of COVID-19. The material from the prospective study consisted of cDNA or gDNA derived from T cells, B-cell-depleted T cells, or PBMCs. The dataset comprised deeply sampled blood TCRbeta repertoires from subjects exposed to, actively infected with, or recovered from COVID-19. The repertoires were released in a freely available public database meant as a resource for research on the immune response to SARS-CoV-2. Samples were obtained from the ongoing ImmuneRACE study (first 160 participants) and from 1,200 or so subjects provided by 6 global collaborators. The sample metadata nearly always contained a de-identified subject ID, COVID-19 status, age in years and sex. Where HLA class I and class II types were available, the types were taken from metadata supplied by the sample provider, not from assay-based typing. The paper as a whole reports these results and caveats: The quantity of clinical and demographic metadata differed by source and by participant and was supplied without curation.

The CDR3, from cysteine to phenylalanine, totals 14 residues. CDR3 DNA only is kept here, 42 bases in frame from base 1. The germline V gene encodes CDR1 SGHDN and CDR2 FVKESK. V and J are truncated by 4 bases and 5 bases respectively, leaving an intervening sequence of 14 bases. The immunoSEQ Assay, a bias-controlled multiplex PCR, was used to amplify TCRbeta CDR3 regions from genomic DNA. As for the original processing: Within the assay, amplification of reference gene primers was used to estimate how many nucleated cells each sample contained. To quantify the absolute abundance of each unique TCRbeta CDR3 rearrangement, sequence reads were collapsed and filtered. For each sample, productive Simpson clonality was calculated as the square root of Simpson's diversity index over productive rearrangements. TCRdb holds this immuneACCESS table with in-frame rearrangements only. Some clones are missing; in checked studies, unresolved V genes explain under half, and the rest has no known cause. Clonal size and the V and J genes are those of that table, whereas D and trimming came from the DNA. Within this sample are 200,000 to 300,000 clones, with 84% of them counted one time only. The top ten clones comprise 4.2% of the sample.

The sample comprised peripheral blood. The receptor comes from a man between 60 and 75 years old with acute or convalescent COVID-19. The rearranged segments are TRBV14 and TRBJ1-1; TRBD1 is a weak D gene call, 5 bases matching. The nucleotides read TGTGCCAGCAGCCTTAGCTCAGGGTGGACTGAAGCTTTCTTT. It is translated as CASSLSSGWTEAFF.